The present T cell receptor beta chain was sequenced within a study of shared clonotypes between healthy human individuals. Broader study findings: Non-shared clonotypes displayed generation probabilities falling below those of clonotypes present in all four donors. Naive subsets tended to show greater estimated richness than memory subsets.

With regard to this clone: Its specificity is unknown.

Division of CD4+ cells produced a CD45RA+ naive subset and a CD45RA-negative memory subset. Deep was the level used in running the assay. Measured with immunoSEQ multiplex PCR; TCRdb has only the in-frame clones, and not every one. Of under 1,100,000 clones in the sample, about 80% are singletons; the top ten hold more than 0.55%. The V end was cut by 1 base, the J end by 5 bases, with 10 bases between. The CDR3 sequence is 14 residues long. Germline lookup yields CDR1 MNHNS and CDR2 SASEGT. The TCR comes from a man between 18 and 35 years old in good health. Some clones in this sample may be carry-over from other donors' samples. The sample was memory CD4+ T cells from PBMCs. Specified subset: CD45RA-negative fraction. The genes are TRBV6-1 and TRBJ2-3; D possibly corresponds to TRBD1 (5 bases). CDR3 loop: CASSEGQGRDTQYF. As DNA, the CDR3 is TGTGCCAGCAGTGAAGGGCAGGGTCGAGATACGCAGTATTTT.